The rows below give T cell receptor beta chains drawn from one sample of a study of blood T cell repertoires in COVID-19. The table came from immunoSEQ multiplex PCR; TCRdb's copy has only in-frame clones and leaves some out. This table holds 120,000 to 150,000 clones, approximately 80% found once. Sequenced: peripheral blood. Source of these receptors: a man aged 55 to 70 with active or convalescent COVID-19. CDR3s include the opening cysteine and the closing phenylalanine or tryptophan. D genes are given only for firm matches. The listing skips clone size in some rows; elsewhere it reads once, few, many or a size class.

d_call	clone_size	j_call	v_call	cdr3_aa	cdr3_nt
-	few	TRBJ1-1	TRBV29-1	CSVVGRAIGAANTEAFF	TGCAGCGTTGTGGGGAGGGCAATTGGGGCGGCGAACACTGAAGCTTTCTTT
TRBD1	-	TRBJ2-7	TRBV7-3	CASSAYRGPGYEQYF	TGTGCCAGCAGCGCCTACAGGGGGCCCGGCTACGAGCAGTACTTC
TRBD1	-	TRBJ1-1	TRBV12-3/TRBV12-4	CASSSGGGSEAFF	TGTGCCAGCAGTTCAGGGGGCGGATCTGAAGCTTTCTTT
-	-	TRBJ1-2	TRBV11-1	CASSRFVGGYTF	TGTGCCAGCAGCCGTTTCGTGGGCGGCTACACCTTC
-	-	TRBJ2-7	TRBV3-1/TRBV3-2	CASSLWREQYF	TGTGCCAGCAGCCTTTGGCGGGAGCAGTACTTC
-	-	TRBJ2-1	TRBV6-2/TRBV6-3	CASSSPLLRLEQFF	TGTGCCAGCAGTTCCCCCCTCCTTAGACTGGAGCAGTTCTTC
-	few	TRBJ1-2	TRBV7-2	CASSLDSDNLGYTF	TGTGCCAGCAGCCTTGACAGCGACAACTTGGGCTACACCTTC
TRBD2	-	TRBJ2-3	TRBV19	CASSPRVAGYADTQYF	TGTGCCAGTAGTCCCCGAGTAGCGGGATACGCAGATACGCAGTATTTT
TRBD1	once	TRBJ1-2	TRBV7-2	CASSLRGQGFYGYTF	TGTGCCAGCAGCTTAAGGGGACAGGGTTTCTATGGCTACACCTTC
TRBD1	-	TRBJ2-7	TRBV2	CASSEYGPRQGRYEQYF	TGTGCCAGCAGTGAATACGGCCCGCGACAGGGGAGATACGAGCAGTACTTC
TRBD1	-	TRBJ1-1	TRBV24-1	CATSDPRTGLARAFF	TGTGCCACCAGTGATCCGCGGACAGGACTGGCCCGAGCTTTCTTT
-	-	TRBJ2-5	TRBV18	CASSLPGETQYF	TGTGCCAGCTCACTTCCCGGGGAGACCCAGTACTTC
-	-	TRBJ2-3	TRBV12-3/TRBV12-4	CASSTVRQYF	TGTGCCAGCAGTACTGTAAGGCAGTATTTT
TRBD1	-	TRBJ1-5	TRBV5-8	CASSPTGTGGGRQPQHF	TGTGCCAGCAGTCCTACCGGGACAGGGGGCGGAAGGCAGCCCCAGCATTTT
TRBD1	-	TRBJ1-5	TRBV10-3	CAISVGQGALNQPQHF	TGTGCCATCAGTGTGGGACAGGGGGCTCTAAATCAGCCCCAGCATTTT
TRBD2	-	TRBJ2-1	TRBV5-1	CASSNPSGSYEQFF	TGCGCCAGCAGCAATCCCAGCGGGAGCTATGAGCAGTTCTTC
-	-	TRBJ1-4	TRBV19	CASSRQLNEKLFF	TGTGCCAGTAGTAGGCAGTTGAATGAAAAACTGTTTTTT